The present T cell receptor (beta chain) was sequenced within a study of blood T cell repertoires in COVID-19. Across the study: Acute and convalescent COVID-19 samples came from the United States, Italy and Spain. The analysed material was cDNA or gDNA that came from T cells, B-cell-depleted T cells, or PBMCs.

Seattle patients were enrolled during active infection and followed longitudinally. This CDR3 is built from 17 residues. Germline loops: CDR1 SGHNT, CDR2 YYREEE (reference sequence). V lost 6 bases and J 0 bases, leaving 19 bases between the germline ends. Original analysis: The assay estimated nucleated cells by amplifying reference gene primers. Only in-frame clones appear in the TCRdb table, and some are missing; sequencing was by immunoSEQ multiplex PCR. The V and J calls and clone size are taken from that table; D and trimming were inferred from the DNA. The sample lists some 180,000 clones, approximately 86% occurring once.

The sample taken for sequencing was peripheral blood. The receptor comes from a woman older than 75 with COVID-19, enrolled during active disease. The rearrangement links TRBV5-4 to TRBJ1-5; D unresolved. The CDR3 region is CASTQEGGLVSNQPQHF. CDR3 in DNA: TGTGCCAGCACCCAGGAGGGCGGGCTGGTTAGCAATCAGCCCCAGCATTTT.